This section outlines one T cell receptor beta chain sequence together with its context. As yet, its antigen is unknown. CDR1 and CDR2 (germline): MDHEN, SYDVKM. V shed 6 bases, J shed 0 bases, and the junction held 4 bases outside the gene matches. The CDR3 is made up of 15 amino acids. The sample is drawn from a study of cytomegalovirus exposure and HLA in healthy donors. Points from the study as a whole: Whilst most TCR sequences proved rare, a subset of public TCRs occurred across many donors.

The table came from immunoSEQ multiplex PCR; TCRdb's copy has only in-frame clones and leaves some out. The sample has about 140,000 clones; around 90% are singletons. Sequencing input: PBMCs. V gene TRBV28 combines with J gene TRBJ2-3; 9 bases fit TRBD2. The clonotype was recovered from a young man in good health and CMV-seropositive. This chain's CDR3 is CASRWLAGSTDTQYF. The CDR3 bases are TGTGCCAGCAGGTGGCTAGCGGGAAGCACAGATACGCAGTATTTT.